A single TCR beta chain is shown here with its context. Its cognate antigen has yet to be identified. Base-call qualities are not available, and no considerably larger clone is one nucleotide away. The data stem from a study of CD8+ T cells in alopecia areata (dated by TCRdb to between 2018 and 2020). About the investigation overall: Treated patients were enrolled in an open-label pilot trial of oral tofacitinib, 5 to 10 mg twice daily, for moderate-to-severe alopecia areata. RNA was obtained with the PAXgene miRNA kit for fixed scalp, the miRNeasy kit for PBMCs, and the RNeasy kit for mouse skin. Scalp tissue and sorted CD4+ and CD8+ peripheral blood T cells from patchy and totalis/universalis alopecia areata patients and from healthy controls were covered by human TCRbeta sequencing. For the treated patients, the SALT score, which quantifies what percentage of scalp surface area is affected, served as the measure of disease severity. Scalp clonality was compared among normal scalp (n=4), patchy alopecia areata scalp (n=8), and alopecia totalis/universalis scalp (n=8). Tofacitinib was given for 6 to 18 months, followed by 6 months of follow-up off drug to assess delayed response and recurrence. immunoSEQ multiplex PCR using 35 Vbeta forward primers and 13 Jbeta reverse primers was used to amplify TCRbeta CDR3 regions. Patients on tofacitinib were biopsied at baseline and after 4 and 24 weeks of treatment, and several of the patients also had a later scalp biopsy. To study T cell clonal expansion in alopecia areata, the researchers applied high-throughput TCRbeta sequencing to both the C3H/HeJ mouse model and human patients.

The method behind the library was the immunoSEQ multiplex PCR assay. RNA was extracted from all samples and reverse transcribed into cDNA, which served as template for TCR sequencing. SuperScript III was used to make first-strand cDNA, primed with a 2:1 mix of oligo-dT and random hexamers. A synthetic immune receptor repertoire was used to gauge amplification bias, and whatever bias remained was removed computationally. Per the authors' processing: Raw reads were preprocessed to remove errors, and CDR3 was defined according to IMGT conventions as the region from the conserved cysteine to phenylalanine. To get clonality, Shannon entropy was normalized by log2 of the number of productive unique TCRs and the result was subtracted from 1. Scalp TCRbeta sequences were cross-referenced with sorted blood CD4 and CD8 repertoires so that the CD4 or CD8 identity of scalp clones could be inferred. Sourced from immuneACCESS, this table was stored by TCRdb with only in-frame sequences that have V and J called. A share of the clones is absent; for the studies checked, an unresolved V gene accounts for under half, and the remainder has no known explanation. V and J calls and clone size come straight from that table; D and trimming were deduced from the DNA. The sample table contains approximately 210,000 clones; only one count was recorded for under 80% of them. About 1.3% of the sample is taken by the ten largest.

What this sample's treatment or condition label stands for: oral pan-JAK inhibitor, 5-10 mg twice daily. Lesional scalp punch biopsies and peripheral blood were collected from alopecia areata patients. PBMCs were isolated by density centrifugation and stained for CD3, CD4 and CD8, and CD4+ and CD8+ T cells were sorted on a FACSAria. Paper-wide results and their limitations: Resident alphabeta T cells in normal human skin are also sequenced, complicating scalp TCR repertoire analysis, unlike mouse skin dominated by gammadelta T cells. Scalp clonality and the number of expanded CD8+ clones among the top 100 scalp clones were significantly decreased by tofacitinib. Shared TCR sequences between patients were less evident than in mice, which may be partly attributable to HLA diversity in the patient population. During tofacitinib treatment, many expanded lesional clones remained in scalp and blood, and this persistence may partly explain relapse after treatment is stopped. Because the treated cohort was small and had just a single nonresponder, larger studies are needed to establish links between baseline CD8+ expansion and response. Compared with normal scalp, lesional scalp, particularly in alopecia totalis/universalis, had higher clonality and more expanded CD8+ clones, which suggests antigenic drive.

The CDR3 has 17 amino acids, counting the end cysteine and phenylalanine. Only the CDR3 DNA is retained, 51 bases long and in frame from the first base. Trimming at the junction amounts to 2 bases on V and 0 bases on J, and the germline ends lie 16 bases apart. The material sequenced was CD4+ T cells sorted from blood, taken at roughly week 49, from a patient treated with tofacitinib. The V gene is TRBV23-1 and the J gene is TRBJ1-2; no D gene is confidently identified. TRBV23-1 is annotated as an ORF whose role is uncertain. The TCR originated in a human donor with alopecia areata. This receptor has the CDR3 CASSQAPRDGPNYGYTF. DNA sequence: TGCGCCAGCAGTCAAGCACCTCGGGATGGCCCTAACTATGGCTACACCTTC.